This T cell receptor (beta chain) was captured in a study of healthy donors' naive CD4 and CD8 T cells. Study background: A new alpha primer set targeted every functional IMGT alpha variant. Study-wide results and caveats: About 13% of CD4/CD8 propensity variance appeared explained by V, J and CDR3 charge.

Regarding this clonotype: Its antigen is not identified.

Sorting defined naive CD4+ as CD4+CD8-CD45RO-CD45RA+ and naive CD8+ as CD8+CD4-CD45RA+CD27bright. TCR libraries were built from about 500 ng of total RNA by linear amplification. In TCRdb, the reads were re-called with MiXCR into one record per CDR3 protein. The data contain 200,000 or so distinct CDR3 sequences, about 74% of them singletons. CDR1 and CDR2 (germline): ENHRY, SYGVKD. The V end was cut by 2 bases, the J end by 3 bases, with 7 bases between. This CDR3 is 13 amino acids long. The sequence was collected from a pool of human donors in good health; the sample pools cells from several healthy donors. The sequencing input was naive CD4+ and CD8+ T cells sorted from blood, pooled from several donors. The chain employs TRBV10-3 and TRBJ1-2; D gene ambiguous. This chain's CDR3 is CAISEEEDYGYTF. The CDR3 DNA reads TGTGCCATCAGTGAGGAAGAGGACTATGGCTACACCTTC.